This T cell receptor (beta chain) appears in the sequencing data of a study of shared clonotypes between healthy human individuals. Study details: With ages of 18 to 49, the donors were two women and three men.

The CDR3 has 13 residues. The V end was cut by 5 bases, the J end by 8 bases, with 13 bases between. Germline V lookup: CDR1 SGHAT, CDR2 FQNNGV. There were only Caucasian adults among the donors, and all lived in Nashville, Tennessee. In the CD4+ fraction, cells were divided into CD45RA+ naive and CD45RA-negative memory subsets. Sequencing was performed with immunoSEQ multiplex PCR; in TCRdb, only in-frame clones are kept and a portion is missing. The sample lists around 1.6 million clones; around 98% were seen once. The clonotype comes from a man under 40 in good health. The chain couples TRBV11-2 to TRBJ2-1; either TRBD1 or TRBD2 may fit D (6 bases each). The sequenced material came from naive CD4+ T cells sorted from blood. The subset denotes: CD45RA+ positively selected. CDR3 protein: CASSLRGEYEQFF. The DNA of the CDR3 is TGTGCCAGCAGCCTAAGGGGGGAATATGAGCAGTTCTTC.